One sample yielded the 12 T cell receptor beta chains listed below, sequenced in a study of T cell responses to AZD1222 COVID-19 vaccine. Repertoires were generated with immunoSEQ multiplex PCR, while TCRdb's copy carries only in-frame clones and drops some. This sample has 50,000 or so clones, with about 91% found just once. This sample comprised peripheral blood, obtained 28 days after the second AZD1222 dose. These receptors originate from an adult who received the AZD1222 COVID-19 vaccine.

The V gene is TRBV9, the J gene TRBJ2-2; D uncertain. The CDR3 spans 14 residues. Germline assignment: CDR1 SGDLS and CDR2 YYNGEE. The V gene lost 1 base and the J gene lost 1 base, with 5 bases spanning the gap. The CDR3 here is CASSVSGNTGELFF. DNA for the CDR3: TGTGCCAGCAGCGTATCGGGGAACACCGGGGAGCTGTTTTTT.

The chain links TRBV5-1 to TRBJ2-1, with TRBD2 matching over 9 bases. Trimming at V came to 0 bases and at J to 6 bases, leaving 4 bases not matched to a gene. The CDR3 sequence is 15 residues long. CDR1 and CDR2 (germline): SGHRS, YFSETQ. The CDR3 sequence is CASSLGLAESNEQFF. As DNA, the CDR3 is TGCGCCAGCAGCTTGGGACTAGCGGAGTCCAATGAGCAGTTCTTC.

The CDR3 sequence: CASRAAGGSFNEQFF. The CDR3 DNA follows: TGTGCCAGCAGAGCGGCGGGGGGGAGCTTCAATGAGCAGTTCTTC. The rearrangement joins TRBV2 to TRBJ2-1, with TRBD2 identical over 9 bases. CDR1 is SNHLY and CDR2 is FYNNEI in the germline V gene. The J segment lost 6 bases and the V segment lost 6 bases, leaving 9 bases of the junction unmatched. This CDR3 is 15 amino acids long.

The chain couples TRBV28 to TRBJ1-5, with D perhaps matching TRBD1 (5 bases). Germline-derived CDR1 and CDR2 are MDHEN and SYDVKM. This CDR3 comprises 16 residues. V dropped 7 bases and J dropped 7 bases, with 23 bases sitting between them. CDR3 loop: CASTTSGWGSDQPQHF. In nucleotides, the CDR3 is TGTGCCAGCACCACTTCCGGCTGGGGGAGCGACCAGCCCCAGCATTTT.

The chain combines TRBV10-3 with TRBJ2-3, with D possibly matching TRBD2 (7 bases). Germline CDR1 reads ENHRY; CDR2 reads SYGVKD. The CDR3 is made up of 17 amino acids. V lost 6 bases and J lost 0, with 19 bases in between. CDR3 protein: CAISAVRGTTSTDTQYF. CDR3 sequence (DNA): TGTGCCATCAGCGCTGTTAGGGGGACTACTAGCACAGATACGCAGTATTTT.

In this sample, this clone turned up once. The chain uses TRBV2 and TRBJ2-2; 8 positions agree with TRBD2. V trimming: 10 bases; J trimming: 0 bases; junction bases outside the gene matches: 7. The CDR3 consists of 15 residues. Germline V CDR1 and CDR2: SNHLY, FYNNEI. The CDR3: CAMLQRGPNTGELFF. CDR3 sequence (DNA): TGTGCCATGCTCCAGCGGGGGCCGAACACCGGGGAGCTGTTTTTT.

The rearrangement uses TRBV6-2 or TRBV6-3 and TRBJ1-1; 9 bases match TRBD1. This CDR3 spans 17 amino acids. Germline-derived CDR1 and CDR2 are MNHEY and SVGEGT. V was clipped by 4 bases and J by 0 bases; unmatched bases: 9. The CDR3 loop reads CASSSLGTGFMNTEAFF. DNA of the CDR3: TGTGCCAGCAGTTCCTTGGGGACAGGGTTCATGAACACTGAAGCTTTCTTT.

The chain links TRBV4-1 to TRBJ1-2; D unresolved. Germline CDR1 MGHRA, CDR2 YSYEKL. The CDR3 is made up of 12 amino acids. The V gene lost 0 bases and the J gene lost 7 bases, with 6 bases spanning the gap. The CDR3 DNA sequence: TGCGCCAGCAGCCAAGAGAAGGGTGGCTACACCTTC. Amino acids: CASSQEKGGYTF.

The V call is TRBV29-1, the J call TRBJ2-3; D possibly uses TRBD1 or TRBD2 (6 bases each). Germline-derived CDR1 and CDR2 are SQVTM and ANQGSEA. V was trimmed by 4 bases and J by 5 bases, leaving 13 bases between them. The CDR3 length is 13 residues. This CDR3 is CSVVGGGGDTQYF. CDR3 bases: TGCAGCGTTGTCGGGGGCGGTGGAGATACGCAGTATTTT.

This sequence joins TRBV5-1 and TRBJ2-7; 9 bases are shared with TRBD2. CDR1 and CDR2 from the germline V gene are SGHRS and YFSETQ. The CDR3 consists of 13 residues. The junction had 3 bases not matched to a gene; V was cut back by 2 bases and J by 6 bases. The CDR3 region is CASSFSGSSEQYF. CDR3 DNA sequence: TGCGCCAGCAGCTTTAGCGGGAGCAGCGAGCAGTACTTC.

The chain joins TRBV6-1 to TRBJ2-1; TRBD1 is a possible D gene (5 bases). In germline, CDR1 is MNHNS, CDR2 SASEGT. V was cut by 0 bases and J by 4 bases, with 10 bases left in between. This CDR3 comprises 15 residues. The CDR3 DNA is TGTGCCAGCAGTGAAGCGCAGGGCCCATACAATGAGCAGTTCTTC. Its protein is CASSEAQGPYNEQFF.

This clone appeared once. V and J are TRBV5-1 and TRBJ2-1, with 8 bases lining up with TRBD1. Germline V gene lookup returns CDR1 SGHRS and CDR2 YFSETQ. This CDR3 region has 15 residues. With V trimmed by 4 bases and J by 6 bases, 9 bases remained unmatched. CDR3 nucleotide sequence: TGCGCCAGCAGCCTTTTCCCGGACAGGGTCAATGAGCAGTTCTTC. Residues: CASSLFPDRVNEQFF. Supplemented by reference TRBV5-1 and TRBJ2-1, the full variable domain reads KAGVTQTPRYLIKTRGQQVTLSCSPISGHRSVSWYQQTPGQGLQFLFEYFSETQRNKGNFPGRFSGRQFSNSRSEMNVSTLELGDSALYLCASSLFPDRVNEQFFGPGTRLTVL.